The 19 T cell receptor beta chains presented below share a single source sample, sequenced in a study of cytomegalovirus exposure and HLA in healthy donors. The PCR had 60 Vbeta and 13 Jbeta primers. The protocol was immunoSEQ multiplex PCR, while the TCRdb copy is restricted to in-frame clones and leaves out a portion. Of about 110,000 clones listed, 65% to 85% were seen once; the top ten hold about 5.8%. Sequencing input: PBMCs. These receptor sequences come from a male donor in good health and CMV-seronegative.

The chain is built from TRBV5-4 and TRBJ2-3, with 8 bases fitting TRBD2. J gave up 2 bases and V 2 bases, and 4 bases lay outside the gene matches. Germline CDR1 reads SGHNT; CDR2 reads YYREEE (reference sequence). CDR3 length equals 15 residues. The CDR3 here is CASSLLAGPTDTQYF. In nucleotides, the CDR3 is TGTGCCAGCAGCTTATTAGCGGGACCCACAGATACGCAGTATTTT.

This clone was observed a few times. This chain joins TRBV6-1 and TRBJ1-1; 8 bases are a match to TRBD1. Germline lookup yields CDR1 MNHNS and CDR2 SASEGT. After removal of 9 bases from V and 1 base from J, the junction contained 4 bases not matched to a gene. The length of the CDR3 is 13 residues. The CDR3 sequence: CASKDRGNTEAFF. CDR3 DNA: TGTGCCAGTAAAGACAGGGGGAACACTGAAGCTTTCTTT.

The CDR3 DNA follows: TGTGCCAGCAGTTCCGTAGAGGGAGGCCCCTACGAGCAGTACTTC. It encodes CASSSVEGGPYEQYF. The V gene is TRBV9, the J gene TRBJ2-7; TRBD2 might be the D (6 bases). V was clipped by 5 bases and J by 2 bases, with 17 bases between them. Germline assignment: CDR1 SGDLS and CDR2 YYNGEE. The CDR3 contains 15 residues.

This chain joins TRBV27 and TRBJ2-7; 7 positions agree with TRBD1. With 7 bases clipped from V and 0 bases from J, the junction kept 3 bases outside the gene matches. The CDR3 totals 13 residues. Germline assignment: CDR1 MNHEY and CDR2 SMNVEV (reference sequence). The CDR3: CASTTGLSYEQYF. The CDR3 DNA follows: TGTGCCAGCACGACAGGGCTCTCCTACGAGCAGTACTTC.

In this sample, this clone turned up a few times. The chain is built from TRBV5-1 and TRBJ2-3; 8 nucleotides line up with TRBD2. Germline V lookup: CDR1 SGHRS, CDR2 YFSETQ. V dropped 5 bases and J dropped 1; count of bases not matched to a gene: 12. The CDR3 is made up of 17 amino acids. CDR3 coding DNA: TGCGCCAGCAGTCGGCTTTACGGCGGGGGGCGCACAGATACGCAGTATTTT. It specifies CASSRLYGGGRTDTQYF.

This clone was seen only once. This chain connects TRBV29-1 to TRBJ2-4, with a weak D call TRBD2 (6 bases). The CDR3 is 13 amino acids. V was shortened by 2 bases and J by 7 bases, with 12 bases between the two germline ends. Germline-derived CDR1 and CDR2 are SQVTM and ANQGSEA. DNA for the CDR3: TGCAGCGTTGAACCCGGGAGCGGCAACATTCAGTACTTC. Protein: CSVEPGSGNIQYF.

This chain joins TRBV18 and TRBJ1-1; 10 nucleotides align to TRBD1. The CDR3 is made up of 16 amino acids. V gave up 3 bases and J gave up 2 bases; unmatched junction bases: 6. Germline loops: CDR1 KGHSH, CDR2 LQKENI. CDR3: CASSPTRQGANTEAFF. The CDR3 DNA reads TGTGCCAGCTCACCGACCAGACAGGGGGCCAACACTGAAGCTTTCTTT.

This rearrangement joins TRBV4-1 to TRBJ2-3; the D is unclear. The CDR3 is made up of 14 amino acids. Trimming stripped 1 base from V and 9 bases from J, with 14 bases between. The germline gives CDR1 MGHRA, CDR2 YSYEKL. CDR3 sequence reads: CASSQGLTSETQYF. DNA of the CDR3: TGCGCCAGCAGCCAAGGGTTAACTTCTGAGACGCAGTATTTT.

As for this clone: At one end, the junction sequence differs from germline, possibly due to a read error. The rearrangement joins TRBV7-9 to TRBJ2-7, with D unclear. Germline V gene data show CDR1 as SEHNR and CDR2 as FQNEAQ (reference sequence). The CDR3 length is 13 residues. The CDR3 DNA sequence: TGTTCCAGCATCACCTATGGCTCCTACGAGCAGTACTTC. Translated, it gives CSSITYGSYEQYF.

V and J are TRBV5-1 and TRBJ2-5; TRBD1 is a possible D gene (6 bases). V lost 6 bases, J lost 2 bases, and 14 bases lay in between. Germline V gives CDR1 SGHRS, CDR2 YFSETQ. The CDR3 extends over 14 amino acids. CDR3 loop: CASMLQGVQETQYF. The CDR3 region has the DNA TGCGCCAGCATGCTACAGGGTGTTCAAGAGACCCAGTACTTC.

This chain joins TRBV14 and TRBJ1-2; D is unclear. The CDR3 is 13 amino acids. Germline V gene data show CDR1 as SGHDN and CDR2 as FVKESK. The V end lost 5 bases, the J end lost 6 bases, and 13 bases lay between the germline ends. In DNA, the CDR3 is TGTGCCAGCAGCTCCACCGGGGATGATGGCTACACCTTC. This sequence encodes CASSSTGDDGYTF.

This clone was detected only once. This rearrangement joins TRBV7-8 to TRBJ2-7, with D perhaps matching TRBD1 (5 bases). This CDR3 has 12 residues. V lost 3 bases to trimming and J lost 4 bases, with 7 bases between them. Germline values: CDR1 SGHVS, CDR2 FQNEAQ. The CDR3 loop is CASSLGQYEQYF. CDR3 DNA sequence: TGTGCCAGCAGCTTGGGGCAGTACGAGCAGTACTTC.

This clone appeared once. The chain combines TRBV5-1 with TRBJ1-2; D possibly corresponds to TRBD1 (6 bases). The CDR3 runs to 13 residues. Germline loops: CDR1 SGHRS, CDR2 YFSETQ. V was clipped by 1 base and J by 7 bases, with 11 bases between them. The chain's CDR3 is CASSLSGGLGYTF. DNA for the CDR3: TGCGCCAGCAGCTTGTCGGGGGGCCTTGGCTACACCTTC.

This chain uses TRBV7-9 with TRBJ1-1, with no clear D. V was trimmed by 1 base and J by 12 bases, leaving 15 bases between them. This CDR3 is 13 amino acids long. Germline V gene data show CDR1 as SEHNR and CDR2 as FQNEAQ (reference sequence). CDR3 protein: CASSLEAESKTFF. CDR3 in DNA: TGTGCCAGCAGCTTAGAGGCGGAGTCGAAAACTTTCTTT.

The chain is built from TRBV7-6 and TRBJ2-5, with 7 bases fitting TRBD2. The CDR3 is 16 amino acids. Per the germline V gene, CDR1 is SGHVS and CDR2 is FNYEAQ. With V trimmed by 4 bases and J by 6 bases, 14 bases remained unmatched. CDR3 DNA sequence: TGTGCCAGCAGCTCAAGAGGGCGGGAGCGGATTCAGACCCAGTACTTC. As protein: CASSSRGRERIQTQYF.

The chain is built from TRBV9 and TRBJ1-2; D unclear. V gave up 0 bases and J gave up 4 bases, with 13 bases separating them. The CDR3 runs 15 residues. Germline V gene sequence: CDR1 SGDLS, CDR2 YYNGEE. Written as DNA, the CDR3 is TGTGCCAGCAGCGTAGGCGAGGCCTCAATCTATGGCTACACCTTC. It specifies CASSVGEASIYGYTF.

V usage is TRBV19 and J usage is TRBJ2-7; no clear D gene. V was clipped by 7 bases and J by 1 base, with 14 bases between them. Germline loops: CDR1 LNHDA, CDR2 SQIVND (reference sequence). CDR3 length: 14 residues. The CDR3, as DNA: TGTGCCAGTACCGCTTCTGGCACGTCCTACGAGCAGTACTTC. This gives the protein CASTASGTSYEQYF.

About this clone itself: Compared with germline, one end of the junction differs, possibly owing to a read error. The chain couples TRBV9 to TRBJ2-1; TRBD2 matches at 12 bases. The germline V gene has CDR1 SGDLS and CDR2 YYNGEE. This CDR3 is built from 17 residues. The CDR3 spells CASSSRTSGASYNGQFF. DNA for the CDR3: TGTGCCAGCAGCTCCCGGACTAGCGGGGCTTCCTACAATGGGCAGTTCTTC.

The chain couples TRBV5-3 to TRBJ1-5, with 8 bases identical to TRBD1. TRBV5-3 is given ORF status, its function remaining uncertain. The CDR3 has 15 residues. The J segment lost 2 bases and the V segment lost 0 bases, leaving 1 base of the junction unmatched. The CDR3 region has the DNA TGTGCCAGAAGCTTGGCGGGACAGGGCAATCAGCCCCAGCATTTT. Amino acid sequence: CARSLAGQGNQPQHF.